The clone carrying this TCR beta chain has a single count. The data were taken from a study of shared clonotypes between healthy human individuals. This CDR3 is built from 13 residues. Germline V gives CDR1 WNHNN, CDR2 SYGVQD (reference sequence). V was trimmed by 4 bases and J by 10 bases, leaving 16 bases between them. Produced via immunoSEQ multiplex PCR; TCRdb's table is partial and in-frame only. The repertoire has some 1.4 million clones, roughly 96% of them found once; the top ten carry roughly 1.2%. The TCR originated in a young man in good health. Source material: naive CD4+ T cells sorted from blood. Sample subset: CD45RA+ positively selected. V gene TRBV10-1 combines with J gene TRBJ1-1; the D is unclear. The CDR3: CASSAGSNLVAFF. In nucleotides, the CDR3 is TGCGCCAGCAGTGCGGGGTCCAACCTAGTAGCTTTCTTT.